This entry concerns a single T cell receptor (beta chain). Its cognate antigen is unknown. The data are from a study of cytomegalovirus exposure and HLA in healthy donors. Whole-study context: In an early release, HLA-typed donors contributed about 79 million unique TCR sequences. Study conclusions and caveats: Previously analyzed data showed that most TCR beta V segments were productive at a frequency of about 87% or about 30%. There was a cluster of highly shared sequence variants that was likely a sequencing artifact. It was 164 TCR beta chains that were listed as cytomegalovirus-associated.

Amplification used 60 Vbeta primers and 13 Jbeta primers. Profiled with immunoSEQ multiplex PCR; TCRdb holds only in-frame clones, not every one. The sample has approximately 280,000 clones, roughly 89% seen once. J gave up 9 bases and V 7 bases, and 16 bases lay outside the gene matches. CDR1 is SQVTM and CDR2 is ANQGSEA in the germline V gene. The CDR3 contains 16 residues. The source of this sequence is a man aged 35 to 55 in good health and CMV-seropositive. The gene calls are TRBV29-1 and TRBJ2-1; 12 nucleotides line up with TRBD1. Sequencing was done on a sample of PBMCs. CDR3 amino acids: CSARAAGTGGRIEQFF. CDR3 nucleotides: TGCAGCGCTAGGGCAGCAGGGACAGGGGGCCGAATTGAGCAGTTCTTC.